A single T cell receptor (beta chain) is shown here with its context. The data are from a study of cytomegalovirus exposure and HLA in healthy donors. The V gene's germline CDR1 is SNHLY and CDR2 FYNNEI. V dropped 8 bases and J dropped 8; count of bases not matched to a gene: 6. The CDR3 has 12 amino acids. 13 Jbeta primers and 60 Vbeta primers were used for the PCR. Measured with immunoSEQ multiplex PCR; TCRdb has only the in-frame clones, and not every one. The table lists just over 25,000 clones, approximately 70% of them singletons. Sequencing was performed on PBMCs. The sequence was obtained from a woman between 45 and 65 years old in good health and CMV-seronegative. The rearrangement links TRBV2 to TRBJ1-2, with 9 bases lining up with TRBD1. CDR3 loop: CASSDRGYGYTF. DNA for the CDR3: TGTGCCAGCTCAGACAGGGGGTACGGCTACACCTTC.